These T cell receptor beta chains were read from a single sample in a study of shared clonotypes between healthy human individuals. Here immunoSEQ multiplex PCR was the method, and the copy in TCRdb shows in-frame clones only, minus some. The data show about 2.1 million clones, roughly 93% seen once. The material sequenced was naive CD8+ T cells from PBMCs. These receptors were collected from a man aged 18 to 35 in good health. Some clones in this sample may be carry-over from other donors' samples. The CDR3 runs from the conserved cysteine through the conserved F or W. D genes are given only for firm matches. Where a row states a size, it is once, few, many or the class of an expanded clone; other rows omit it.

>TRBJ2-1|-|TRBV29-1|TRBD1
TGCAGCGTTGAAGCCGGGACAGATTACAATGAGCAGTTCTTC
CSVEAGTDYNEQFF
>TRBJ2-7|-|TRBV6-5|-
TGTGCCAGTGGGGGTAAGAGTCTTCCGTCTGAGCAGTACTTC
CASGGKSLPSEQYF
>TRBJ1-1|-|TRBV6-6|-
TGTGCCAGCCAGGAGCAACTTGAAGCTTTCTTT
CASQEQLEAFF
>TRBJ2-7|-|TRBV7-2|TRBD2
TGTGCCAGCAGCTTAGGCGGGGGTTTCTACGAGCAGTACTTC
CASSLGGGFYEQYF
>TRBJ2-3|-|TRBV7-9|TRBD2
TGTGCCAGCAGCCTCCGCGACGGGGGGAAGTCAGATACGCAGTATTTT
CASSLRDGGKSDTQYF
>TRBJ1-2|-|TRBV9|TRBD1
TGTGCCAGCAGCGGAAGACAGGGGAACTATGGCTACACCTTC
CASSGRQGNYGYTF
>TRBJ1-1|-|TRBV27|-
TGTGCCAGCAGTTTGACAGGCTCGGCCACTGAAGCTTTCTTT
CASSLTGSATEAFF
>TRBJ2-5|-|TRBV6-5|TRBD2
TGTGCCAGCAACCCAGCGGGAGTGGAGACCCAGTACTTC
CASNPAGVETQYF
>TRBJ2-7|few|TRBV27|-
TGTGCCAGCAGTGCTGGACAGTCCTACGAGCAGTACTTC
CASSAGQSYEQYF
>TRBJ2-7|-|TRBV13|TRBD2
TGTGCCAGCAGCCCCCCGGGGGGGCGCTACGAGCAGTACTTC
CASSPPGGRYEQYF
>TRBJ2-3|-|TRBV13|-
TGTGCCAGCAGCGCCGCGAGCACAGATACGCAGTATTTT
CASSAASTDTQYF
>TRBJ2-7|-|TRBV7-9|-
TGTGCCAGCAGCACTACTAGGGCCCTTTCCTACGAGCAGTACTTC
CASSTTRALSYEQYF
>TRBJ2-7|-|TRBV27|TRBD2
TGTGCCAGCAATATACAGGTCCCCAGCGGGAACGAGCAGTACTTC
CASNIQVPSGNEQYF